One TCR beta chain is described in this entry. The sample comes from a study of early T cells in non-severe SARS-CoV-2 infection. The CDR3 extends over 12 amino acids. CDR1 is SQVTM, CDR2 ANQGSEA, per germline. With V trimmed by 6 bases and J by 8 bases, 6 bases remained unmatched. As part of library construction, unique molecular identifiers were attached to individual cDNA molecules. TCRdb reanalysed the 5' RACE reads using MiXCR and keeps one entry per CDR3 protein. The data contain approximately 69,000 distinct CDR3 sequences, 9.5% to 12% of them singletons. The rearrangement links TRBV29-1 to TRBJ1-2, with TRBD1 matching 10 bases. The receptor was isolated from an adult who was a healthcare worker with PCR-confirmed SARS-CoV-2 infection or an uninfected control (not recorded which). The sequenced sample was whole blood, obtained at baseline. The CDR3 sequence is CSVADRGGGYTF. The CDR3 nucleotides are TGCAGCGTGGCGGACAGGGGGGGCGGCTACACCTTC.